Given below is one T cell receptor beta chain in context. This specimen belongs to a study of early stage breast cancer tumors. Study-wide background: About 70% of the 16 invasive tumors were ER+, PR+ and HER2-. Invasive lobular carcinomas made up about 35% of the 12 ER+/PR+/HER2- tumors. Samples were sequenced at 7.5 to 10-fold average coverage.

Blood replicates held 0.5 ug DNA, tumor or normal breast roughly 1.5 ug, two each. The method was immunoSEQ multiplex PCR; TCRdb's version includes in-frame clones alone and lacks a portion of them. The sample records some 35,000 clones, around 68% being singletons. Looked up from germline, CDR1 is MNHEY and CDR2 is SVGAGI. This CDR3 is 14 amino acids long. Trimming cost V 6 bases and J 4 bases, with 15 bases left between them. This chain connects TRBV6-5 to TRBJ1-2; weak D call: TRBD1 (5 bases). The TCR sequence derives from a person in their sixties with breast cancer. Sequencing was done on a sample of blood. Here the CDR3 DNA reads TGTGCCAGCAGGGGACGGTTCCCCCCCTATGGCTACACCTTC. Its protein product is CASRGRFPPYGYTF.